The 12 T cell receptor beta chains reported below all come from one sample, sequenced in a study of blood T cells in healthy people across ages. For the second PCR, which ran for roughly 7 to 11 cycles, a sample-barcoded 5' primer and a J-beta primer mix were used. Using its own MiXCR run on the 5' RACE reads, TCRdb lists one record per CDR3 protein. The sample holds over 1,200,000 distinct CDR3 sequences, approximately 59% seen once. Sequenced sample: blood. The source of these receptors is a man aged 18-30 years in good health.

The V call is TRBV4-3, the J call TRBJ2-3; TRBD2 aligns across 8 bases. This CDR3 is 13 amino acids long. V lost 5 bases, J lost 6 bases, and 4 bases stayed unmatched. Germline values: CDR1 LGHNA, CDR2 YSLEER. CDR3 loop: CASSTRGVDTQYF. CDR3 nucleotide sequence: TGCGCCAGCAGCACGCGGGGGGTCGATACGCAGTATTTT.

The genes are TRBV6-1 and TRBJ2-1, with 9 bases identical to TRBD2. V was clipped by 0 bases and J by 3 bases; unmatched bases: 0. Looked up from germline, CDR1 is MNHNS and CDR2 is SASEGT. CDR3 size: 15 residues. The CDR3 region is CASSEARGGYNEQFF. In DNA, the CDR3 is TGTGCCAGCAGTGAAGCGCGGGGGGGCTACAATGAGCAGTTCTTC.

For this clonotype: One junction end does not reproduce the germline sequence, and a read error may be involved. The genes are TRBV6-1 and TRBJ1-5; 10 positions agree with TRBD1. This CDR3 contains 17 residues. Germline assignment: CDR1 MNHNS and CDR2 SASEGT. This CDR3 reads CASSTGTGENSNQPQHF. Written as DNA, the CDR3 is TGTGCAAGCAGTACCGGGACAGGGGAAAATAGCAATCAGCCCCAGCATTTT.

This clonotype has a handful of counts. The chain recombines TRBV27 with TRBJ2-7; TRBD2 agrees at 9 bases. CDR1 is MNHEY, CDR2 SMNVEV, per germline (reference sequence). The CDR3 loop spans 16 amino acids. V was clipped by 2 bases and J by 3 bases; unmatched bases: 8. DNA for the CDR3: TGTGCCAGCAGTTTAGGTCGGAGCGGGGGGATCTACGAGCAGTACTTC. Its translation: CASSLGRSGGIYEQYF.

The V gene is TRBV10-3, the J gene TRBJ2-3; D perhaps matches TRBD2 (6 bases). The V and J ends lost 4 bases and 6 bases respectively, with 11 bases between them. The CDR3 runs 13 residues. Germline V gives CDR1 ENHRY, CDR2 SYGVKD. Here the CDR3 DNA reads TGTGCCATCAGTGCCGACCGGGGGGATACGCAGTATTTT. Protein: CAISADRGDTQYF.

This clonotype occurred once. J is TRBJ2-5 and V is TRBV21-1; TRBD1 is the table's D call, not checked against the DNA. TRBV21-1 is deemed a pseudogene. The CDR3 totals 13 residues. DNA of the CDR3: TGTGCCAGCCAACGTGGGGGGCAAGAGACCCAGTACTTC. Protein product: CASQRGGQETQYF.

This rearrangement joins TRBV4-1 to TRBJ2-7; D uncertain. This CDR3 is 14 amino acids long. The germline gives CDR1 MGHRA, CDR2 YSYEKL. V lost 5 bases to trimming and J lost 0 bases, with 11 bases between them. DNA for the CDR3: TGCGCCAGCAGCGTCCGCCTCCCCTCCTACGAGCAGTACTTC. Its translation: CASSVRLPSYEQYF.

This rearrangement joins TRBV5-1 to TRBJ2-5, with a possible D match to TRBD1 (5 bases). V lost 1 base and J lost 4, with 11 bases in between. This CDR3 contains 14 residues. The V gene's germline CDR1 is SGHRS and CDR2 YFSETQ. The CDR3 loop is CASSLLPGRETQYF. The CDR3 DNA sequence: TGCGCCAGCAGCTTGCTTCCAGGGCGAGAGACCCAGTACTTC.

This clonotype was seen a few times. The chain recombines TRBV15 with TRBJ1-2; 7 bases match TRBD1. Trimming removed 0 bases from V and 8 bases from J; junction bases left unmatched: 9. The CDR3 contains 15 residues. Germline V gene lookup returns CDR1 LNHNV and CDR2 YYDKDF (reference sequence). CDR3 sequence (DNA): TGTGCCACCAGCAGAGATCGGATGACAGGGCTGGGCTACACCTTC. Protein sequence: CATSRDRMTGLGYTF.

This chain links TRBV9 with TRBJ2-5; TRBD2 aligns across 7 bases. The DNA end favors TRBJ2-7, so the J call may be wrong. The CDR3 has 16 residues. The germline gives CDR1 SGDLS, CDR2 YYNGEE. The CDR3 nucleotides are TGTGCCAGCAGCCCAGACCCTGGGGCGGGAGCCTACGAGCAGTACTTC. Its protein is CASSPDPGAGAYEQYF.

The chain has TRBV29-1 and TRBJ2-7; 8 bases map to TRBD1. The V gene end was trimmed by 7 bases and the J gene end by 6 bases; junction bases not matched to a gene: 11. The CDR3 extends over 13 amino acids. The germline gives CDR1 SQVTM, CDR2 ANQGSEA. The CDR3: CSGVLDRVGEQYF. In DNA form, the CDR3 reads TGCAGCGGTGTATTGGACAGGGTAGGCGAGCAGTACTTC.

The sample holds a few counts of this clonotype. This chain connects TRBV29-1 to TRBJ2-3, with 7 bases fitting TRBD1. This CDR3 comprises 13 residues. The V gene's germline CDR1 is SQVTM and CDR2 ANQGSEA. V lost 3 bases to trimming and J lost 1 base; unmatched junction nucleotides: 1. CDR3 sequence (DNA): TGCAGCGTTGATACAGGGGGCACAGATACGCAGTATTTT. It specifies CSVDTGGTDTQYF.